Presented here are 21 T cell receptor beta chains from one specimen sequenced in a study of neurological immune-mediated disorders. Time point in this sample: technical triplicate 3. TCRdb analysed the 5' RACE reads with MiXCR anew, one entry per CDR3 protein. The sample has 45,000 or so distinct CDR3 sequences; roughly 21% are singletons. Sequences were obtained from PBMCs. The receptors were sampled from a man between 60 and 75 years old with HTLV-1-associated myelopathy (HAM/TSP).

In this sample, this clonotype turned up many times. The chain recombines TRBV20-1 with TRBJ2-5; no firm D call. CDR1 and CDR2 (germline): DFQATT, SNEGSKA (reference sequence). This CDR3 has 11 amino acids. The CDR3 is CGTRTQETQYF. DNA of the CDR3: TGCGGAACGAGGACGCAAGAGACCCAGTACTTC.

The V call is TRBV20-1, the J call TRBJ1-3; TRBD1 agrees at 7 bases. The CDR3 length is 12 residues. From germline, CDR1 is DFQATT and CDR2 SNEGSKA (reference sequence). The ends lost 6 bases at V and 2 bases at J; junction bases unmatched: 1. CDR3: CSAQGAGNTIYF. The CDR3 bases are TGCAGTGCCCAGGGGGCTGGAAACACCATATATTTT.

Many counts were recorded for this clonotype. The chain has TRBV29-1 and TRBJ1-1; TRBD1 might be the D (5 bases). V lost 3 bases to trimming and J lost 6 bases, with 14 bases between them. CDR1 and CDR2 from the germline V gene are SQVTM and ANQGSEA. The CDR3 is 13 residues long. The CDR3, as DNA: TGCAGCGTTGAGCACAGGTCAAACGCTGAAGCTTTCTTT. Its protein is CSVEHRSNAEAFF.

The rearrangement joins TRBV5-1 to TRBJ2-1; no clear D gene. The CDR3 runs 15 residues. V dropped 3 bases and J dropped 4 bases, with 14 bases sitting between them. Germline V gene sequence: CDR1 SGHRS, CDR2 YFSETQ. Here the CDR3 reads CASSSEHAPYNEQFF. The CDR3 DNA is TGCGCCAGCAGCTCAGAGCATGCTCCATACAATGAGCAGTTCTTC.

Ten or more counts support this clonotype. The chain combines TRBV29-1 with TRBJ1-5, with D unresolved. Germline V gene sequence: CDR1 SQVTM, CDR2 ANQGSEA. V was clipped by 0 bases and J by 4 bases, with 7 bases between them. This CDR3 spans 13 amino acids. The CDR3, as DNA: TGCAGCGTTGAAGAGCAGTCGAATCAGCCCCAGCATTTT. It is translated as CSVEEQSNQPQHF.

This clonotype was detected only a few times. The chain carries TRBV6-6 and TRBJ2-5, with 8 bases matching TRBD2. Trimming took 6 bases from V and 14 from J; bases not matched to a gene: 11. CDR3 length equals 12 residues. Germline CDR1 and CDR2: MNHNY and SVGAGI (reference sequence). The CDR3 DNA reads TGTGCCAGCAGCTTCAATAGCGGGACCCCTTACTTC. Residues: CASSFNSGTPYF.

There are a few counts of this clonotype. The genes are TRBV29-1 and TRBJ2-5, with 7 positions matching TRBD2. The germline CDR1 and CDR2 sequences are SQVTM and ANQGSEA. The V and J ends lost 2 bases and 4 bases, in that order; junction bases with no gene match: 10. This CDR3 is 15 amino acids long. The chain's CDR3 is CSVERGGAPGETQYF. The CDR3 bases are TGCAGCGTTGAAAGGGGAGGGGCACCGGGAGAGACCCAGTACTTC.

This clonotype has a count of ten or more. The chain is built from TRBV20-1 and TRBJ1-4; no clear D gene. V was trimmed by 1 base and J by 8 bases, leaving 11 bases between them. The V gene's germline CDR1 is DFQATT and CDR2 SNEGSKA (reference sequence). The CDR3 length is 13 residues. DNA for the CDR3: TGCAGTGCTAGAGCAGATGGAAAGGAAAAACTGTTTTTT. Encoded protein: CSARADGKEKLFF.

The CDR3 DNA is TGCGCCAGCAGCCAAGGGGGCAGGGTCACTGAAGCTTTCTTT. Encoded protein: CASSQGGRVTEAFF. The chain employs TRBV4-1 and TRBJ1-1; tentative D call: TRBD1 (5 bases). V dropped 1 base and J dropped 4 bases, with 10 bases sitting between them. In germline, CDR1 is MGHRA, CDR2 YSYEKL. The CDR3 is 14 amino acids.

The gene calls are TRBV5-6 and TRBJ2-7, with D uncertain. V lost 1 base and J 3 bases, leaving 5 bases between the germline ends. Per the germline V gene, CDR1 is SGHDT and CDR2 is YYEEEE. The CDR3 is 12 residues long. CDR3 nucleotides: TGTGCCAGCAGCTTGATCGGCTACGAGCAGTACTTC. It encodes CASSLIGYEQYF.

This clonotype turned up a few times. The DNA for the CDR3 is TGCAGTGCTCCGACCAGACCGCCGGGGGGTGAGCAGTTCTTC. It codes for CSAPTRPPGGEQFF. The rearrangement joins TRBV20-1 to TRBJ2-1; TRBD2 matches 7 bases. The CDR3 length is 14 residues. The trim removed 5 bases at V and 9 bases at J, leaving 13 bases unmatched. Germline CDR1 is DFQATT and CDR2 is SNEGSKA (reference sequence).

This clonotype was found many times. The V call is TRBV20-1, the J call TRBJ2-3; D may match TRBD1 or TRBD2 (5 bases each). V gave up 6 bases and J gave up 2 bases, with 27 bases separating them. From germline, CDR1 is DFQATT and CDR2 SNEGSKA (reference sequence). This CDR3 is built from 18 residues. The CDR3 is CSAVPVGRNFKVTDTQYF. The DNA of the CDR3 is TGCAGTGCCGTCCCTGTGGGACGCAACTTTAAAGTCACAGATACGCAGTATTTT.

The chain employs TRBV5-1 and TRBJ2-1; no definite D call. The CDR3 consists of 13 residues. Deletions cut 1 base from V and 7 bases from J, with 9 bases between. Germline V gives CDR1 SGHRS, CDR2 YFSETQ. CDR3 coding DNA: TGCGCCAGCAGCTTGCCGGTTGTGAATGAGCAGTTCTTC. Its translation: CASSLPVVNEQFF.

V and J are TRBV11-2 and TRBJ2-7; 11 bases agree with TRBD2. CDR1 is SGHAT and CDR2 is FQNNGV in the germline V gene. CDR3 length: 14 amino acids. Trimming removed 6 bases from V and 4 bases from J; junction bases left unmatched: 5. For the CDR3, the DNA is TGTGCCAGCAGTTATAGGACTAGCGGGTACGAGCAGTACTTC. Protein sequence: CASSYRTSGYEQYF.

This clonotype appeared many times. The rearrangement links TRBV6-5 to TRBJ2-6; D unclear. This CDR3 is built from 16 residues. The V end was cut by 4 bases, the J end by 3 bases, with 13 bases between. Looked up from germline, CDR1 is MNHEY and CDR2 is SVGAGI. For the CDR3, the DNA is TGTGCCAGCAGTTCTTCTAGGATCGGTGGGGCCAACGTCCTGACTTTC. The encoded protein is CASSSSRIGGANVLTF.

In its sample, this clonotype was seen many times. The chain has TRBV11-3 and TRBJ2-7; D tentatively fits TRBD1 or TRBD2 (5 bases each). Trimming took 5 bases from V and 4 from J, leaving 12 bases between them. This CDR3 comprises 13 residues. Germline loops: CDR1 SGHNT, CDR2 YENEEA. Here the CDR3 reads CASSPGPGYEQYF. CDR3 DNA: TGTGCCAGCAGCCCGGGACCCGGATACGAGCAGTACTTC.

This clonotype was detected ten times or more. This CDR3 reads CASSESGLAEEQFF. The DNA of the CDR3 is TGTGCCAGCAGCGAAAGCGGATTAGCCGAGGAGCAGTTCTTC. This rearrangement joins TRBV7-3 to TRBJ2-1; weak D call: TRBD2 (5 bases). In germline, CDR1 is SGHTA, CDR2 FQGTGA. Deletions cut 5 bases from V and 10 bases from J, with 18 bases between. The CDR3 has 14 residues.

The rearrangement links TRBV20-1 to TRBJ2-7; 12 bases are shared with TRBD2. From germline, CDR1 is DFQATT and CDR2 SNEGSKA (reference sequence). The CDR3 runs 12 residues. With 6 bases clipped from V and 7 bases from J, the junction kept 4 bases outside the gene matches. DNA for the CDR3: TGCAGTGCGATGGGACTAGCGGGTGAGCAGTACTTC. This translates into CSAMGLAGEQYF.

This clonotype was seen at least ten times. The chain is built from TRBV5-1 and TRBJ2-7; no reliable D call. This CDR3 is built from 12 residues. Trimming removed 3 bases from V and 5 bases from J, with 9 bases in between. Germline CDR1 and CDR2: SGHRS and YFSETQ. CDR3 sequence: CASSSRGDEQYF. In DNA form, the CDR3 reads TGCGCCAGCAGCTCCCGAGGAGACGAGCAGTACTTC.

V is TRBV5-5 and J is TRBJ2-7, with 7 bases lining up with TRBD2. Germline CDR1 is SGHKS and CDR2 is YYEKEE (reference sequence). The CDR3 is 12 amino acids. V lost 2 bases, J lost 6 bases, and 2 bases stayed unmatched. The DNA for the CDR3 is TGTGCCAGCAGCTTCAGCGGGGTCGAGCAGTACTTC. Translated, it gives CASSFSGVEQYF.

This clonotype was seen repeatedly, ten times or more. This rearrangement joins TRBV4-1 to TRBJ2-5; TRBD2 agrees at 9 bases. CDR3 size: 20 residues. CDR1 and CDR2 (germline): MGHRA, YSYEKL. The V gene end was trimmed by 0 bases and the J gene end by 5 bases; junction bases not matched to a gene: 19. The CDR3 nucleotides are TGCGCCAGCAGCCAAGATTTCATGAGCGGGGGGAGGTCTTCACGGGAGACCCAGTACTTC. Protein: CASSQDFMSGGRSSRETQYF.